This TCR beta chain was identified during a study of technical replicates of blood from several donors. The CDR3 totals 15 residues. In germline, CDR1 is LNHDA, CDR2 SQIVND (reference sequence). Trimming left V 1 base short and J 0 bases short, with 6 bases between. Some clones are missing from TCRdb's copy, which holds only in-frame ones; the method was immunoSEQ multiplex PCR. This repertoire shows 65,000 to 90,000 clones, 93% found once; its top ten account for 0.24%. The sequenced sample consisted of T cells isolated from PBMCs. The chain uses TRBV19 and TRBJ2-2, with a tentative D call TRBD2 (6 bases). This clonotype originated in a human donor in good health. The CDR3 spells CASSIAGANTGELFF. The CDR3 DNA is TGTGCCAGTAGTATAGCGGGGGCGAACACCGGGGAGCTGTTTTTT.